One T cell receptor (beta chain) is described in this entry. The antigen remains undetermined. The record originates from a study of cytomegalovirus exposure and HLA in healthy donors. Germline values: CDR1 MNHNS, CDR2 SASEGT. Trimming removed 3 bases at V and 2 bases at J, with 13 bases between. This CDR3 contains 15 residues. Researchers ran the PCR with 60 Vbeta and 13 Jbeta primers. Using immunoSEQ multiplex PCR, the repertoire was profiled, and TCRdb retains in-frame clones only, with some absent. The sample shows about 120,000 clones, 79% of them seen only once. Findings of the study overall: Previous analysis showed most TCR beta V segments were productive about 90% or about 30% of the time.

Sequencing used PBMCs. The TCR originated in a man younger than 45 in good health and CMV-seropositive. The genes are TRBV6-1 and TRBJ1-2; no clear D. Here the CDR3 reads CASSEGFPGNYGYTF. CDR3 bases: TGTGCCAGCAGTGAGGGGTTTCCGGGAAACTATGGCTACACCTTC.